The clone carrying this T cell receptor beta chain showed up just a few times. TCRdb called the 5' RACE reads again in MiXCR, with one record for every CDR3 protein. Of roughly 320,000 distinct CDR3 sequences listed, about 11% are singletons. This specimen belongs to a study of T cells after yellow fever vaccination. Overall study context: SMART-Seq v4 Ultra Low Input served to prepare low-cell-number fractions.

This CDR3 contains 17 residues. V lost 3 bases, J lost 5 bases, and 20 bases lay in between. The sequenced sample was CD4+ T cells sorted from PBMCs, obtained 45 days after the yellow fever booster vaccination. The chain combines TRBV12-3 or TRBV12-4 with TRBJ1-3; D is perhaps TRBD1 (5 bases). This TCR was sampled from a man between 18 and 35 years old who received the YFV17D yellow fever vaccine. DNA for the CDR3: TGTGCCAGCAGTTTGGCCCCGGGGGGGGGAATTCGAAACACCATATATTTT. Translating it yields CASSLAPGGGIRNTIYF.